These T cell receptor beta chains were read from a single sample in a study of blood T cell repertoires in COVID-19. Assay used: immunoSEQ multiplex PCR; TCRdb lists only in-frame clones, some missing. The sample holds about 440,000 clones, 85% to 90% seen once. Sequencing input: peripheral blood. These receptors all stem from a woman younger than 45 with acute or convalescent COVID-19. Each CDR3 is given with its conserved first and last residue. The order of the fields is V gene, clone size, CDR3 length, D gene, J gene, CDR3 DNA, CDR3 protein. D genes are given only for firm matches. Expanded clones get a size class; other rows say once, few or many, or leave the size out.

TRBV30	.	14	.	TRBJ2-4	TGTGCCGGCCGTTTGGCGGGTAATGGGAACATTCAGTACTTC	CAGRLAGNGNIQYF
TRBV3-1/TRBV3-2	once	15	TRBD1	TRBJ1-2	TGTGCCAGCAGCGCCCGACGCACAGGGGCTGGTGGCTACACCTTC	CASSARRTGAGGYTF
TRBV11-3	.	17	.	TRBJ2-2	TGTGCCAGCAGCTTGCGGATTGCAGGGAAAGGCACCGGGGAGCTGTTTTTT	CASSLRIAGKGTGELFF
TRBV6-2/TRBV6-3	.	16	TRBD2	TRBJ2-3	TGTGCCAGCAGCCGGGAAGGGGGCGGGGGGGAAGATACGCAGTATTTT	CASSREGGGGEDTQYF
TRBV30	.	15	.	TRBJ2-3	TGTGCCTGGAGTGTAGGGGGTGAGGGGACAGATACGCAGTATTTT	CAWSVGGEGTDTQYF
TRBV5-4	once	14	.	TRBJ2-5	TGTGCCAGCAGCTTCAACCCCGGGGATGAGACCCAGTACTTC	CASSFNPGDETQYF
TRBV28	.	16	TRBD1	TRBJ1-4	TGTGCCAGCAGTTCCCAGGGGGCTAAGGCTTATGAAAAACTGTTTTTT	CASSSQGAKAYEKLFF
TRBV28	.	16	TRBD1	TRBJ1-6	TGTGCCAGCAGAAGACAGGGGGCCTACCGTAATTCACCCCTCCACTTT	CASRRQGAYRNSPLHF
TRBV6-5	.	13	.	TRBJ2-2	TGTGCCAGCAGTCTACTTCAAGCCGGGGAGCTGTTTTTT	CASSLLQAGELFF
TRBV9	.	14	.	TRBJ1-1	TGTGCCAGCAGCACCCTCCCCGGGTACACTGAAGCTTTCTTT	CASSTLPGYTEAFF
TRBV4-1	.	15	TRBD1	TRBJ2-3	TGCGCCAGCAGCCACACCGGGACAGGGTTGCCTACGCAGTATTTT	CASSHTGTGLPTQYF
TRBV5-1	.	15	.	TRBJ2-1	TGCGCCAGCAGCTTTGAGTCCTTCTCACGCAATGAGCAGTTCTTC	CASSFESFSRNEQFF
TRBV27	.	15	TRBD1	TRBJ1-1	TGTGCCAGCAGTTTATCGAGGACAGGGGGCACTGAAGCTTTCTTT	CASSLSRTGGTEAFF
TRBV7-3	.	16	.	TRBJ2-1	TGTGCCAGCAGCTTAAGAAGGCAGGTTATATACAATGAGCAGTTCTTC	CASSLRRQVIYNEQFF
TRBV30	.	11	.	TRBJ1-3	TGTGCCTGGAGCAGGGGAAACACCATATATTTT	CAWSRGNTIYF
TRBV20-1	.	11	.	TRBJ2-1	TGCAGTGCTAGAACTCGGGATGAGCAGTTCTTC	CSARTRDEQFF
TRBV20-1	.	11	.	TRBJ2-2	TGCAGTGCCCGCGGTGGCGGGGAGCTGTTTTTT	CSARGGGELFF
TRBV6-5	.	14	TRBD1	TRBJ2-7	TGTGCCAGCAGGACTGACAGGGTTACCTACGAGCAGTACTTC	CASRTDRVTYEQYF
TRBV11-2	.	13	.	TRBJ2-3	TGTGCCAGCAGCTCCTTAATAGTAAATACGCAGTATTTT	CASSSLIVNTQYF
TRBV6-5	.	16	.	TRBJ1-1	TGTGCCAGCAGTTACTCATCTACAGGGTTGAACACTGAAGCTTTCTTT	CASSYSSTGLNTEAFF
TRBV10-3	.	14	.	TRBJ1-3	TGTGCCATCAGGCAAGACACTTCTGGAAACACCATATATTTT	CAIRQDTSGNTIYF
TRBV6-1	.	13	.	TRBJ1-2	TGTGCCAGCAGTGAGAGTTCGAACTGGGGCTACACCTTC	CASSESSNWGYTF
TRBV30	.	13	.	TRBJ2-7	TGTGCGATGGTACCGGGGAACTCCTACGAGCAGTACTTC	CAMVPGNSYEQYF
TRBV10-2	once	13	TRBD1	TRBJ1-5	TGCGCCAGCAGACAGGGGCTCTATCAGCCCCAGCATTTT	CASRQGLYQPQHF
TRBV28	.	16	TRBD1	TRBJ1-2	TGTGCCAGCAGATCCGGGACAGGGAATTTCAACTATGGCTACACCTTC	CASRSGTGNFNYGYTF
TRBV6-5	.	15	.	TRBJ1-2	TGTGCCAGCAGCGATGGGACACGACATAACTATGGCTACACCTTC	CASSDGTRHNYGYTF
TRBV24-1	.	15	TRBD1	TRBJ1-1	TGTGCCACCAGTGACGGACAGGGGGCTGGCACTGAAGCTTTCTTT	CATSDGQGAGTEAFF
TRBV5-1	once	13	.	TRBJ2-2	TGCGCCAGCAGCCCGGAGGGCACCGGGGAGCTGTTTTTT	CASSPEGTGELFF
TRBV6-2/TRBV6-3	.	14	.	TRBJ1-2	TGTGCCAGCAGTTACAACCATCCATATAGTGGCTACACCTTC	CASSYNHPYSGYTF
TRBV7-9	.	12	.	TRBJ2-7	TGTGCCAGCAGCCCGACAGTTTCCGAGCAGTACTTC	CASSPTVSEQYF
TRBV7-3	.	14	TRBD2	TRBJ2-5	TGTGCCAGCAGCTTAGCGGGGGGACAAGAGACCCAGTACTTC	CASSLAGGQETQYF